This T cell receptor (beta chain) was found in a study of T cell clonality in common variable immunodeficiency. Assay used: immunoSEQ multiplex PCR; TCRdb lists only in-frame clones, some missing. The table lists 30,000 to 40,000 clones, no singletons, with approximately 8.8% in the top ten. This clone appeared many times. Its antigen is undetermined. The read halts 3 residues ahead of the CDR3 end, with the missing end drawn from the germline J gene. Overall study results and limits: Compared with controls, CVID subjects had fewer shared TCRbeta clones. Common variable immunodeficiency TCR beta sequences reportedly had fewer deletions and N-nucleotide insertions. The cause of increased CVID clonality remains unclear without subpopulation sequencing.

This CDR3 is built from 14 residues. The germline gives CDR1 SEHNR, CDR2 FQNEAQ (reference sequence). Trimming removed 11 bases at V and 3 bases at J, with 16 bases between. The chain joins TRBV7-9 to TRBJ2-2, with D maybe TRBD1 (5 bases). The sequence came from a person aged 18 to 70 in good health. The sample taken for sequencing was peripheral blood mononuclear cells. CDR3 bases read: TGTGCCGGGCTGGGGCGATACGACACCGGGGAG. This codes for CAGLGRYDTGE. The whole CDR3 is CAGLGRYDTGELFF.